These 3 T cell receptor beta chains were sequenced from one sample in a study of shared clonotypes between healthy human individuals. Assay used: immunoSEQ multiplex PCR; TCRdb lists only in-frame clones, some missing. The sample consists of millions of clones, over 85% of them appearing once. The sequencing input was naive CD4+ T cells sorted from blood. Sample subset: CD45RA+ positively selected. All receptors derive from a man between 18 and 29 years old in good health.

The J gene is TRBJ2-1, the V gene TRBV4-1; 10 nucleotides agree with TRBD2. Germline CDR1 and CDR2: MGHRA and YSYEKL. The CDR3 is made up of 16 amino acids. J gave up 3 bases and V 3 bases, and 5 bases lay outside the gene matches. CDR3 residues: CASSQAAGGFYNEQFF. CDR3 bases: TGCGCCAGCAGCCAGGCAGCGGGAGGGTTCTACAATGAGCAGTTCTTC.

The gene calls are TRBV7-9 and TRBJ1-6, with 8 bases lining up with TRBD1. Trimming at V came to 2 bases and at J to 7 bases, leaving 4 bases not matched to a gene. The germline gives CDR1 SEHNR, CDR2 FQNEAQ (reference sequence). The length of the CDR3 is 15 residues. CDR3: CASSLKGQGNSPLHF. The CDR3 nucleotides read TGTGCCAGCAGCTTAAAAGGACAGGGAAATTCACCCCTCCACTTT.

This clone was recorded only once. The CDR3 region is CASSLAQAGASYEQYF. The CDR3 DNA is TGCGCCAGCAGCTTGGCACAGGCCGGAGCATCCTACGAGCAGTACTTC. The chain is built from TRBV5-1 and TRBJ2-7; tentatively, D is TRBD1 (5 bases). Germline CDR1 is SGHRS and CDR2 is YFSETQ. CDR3 length: 16 residues. With 0 bases removed from V and 1 base from J, the gap between germline ends came to 14 bases.